The 11 T cell receptor beta chains listed next were all sequenced from one sample in a study of cytomegalovirus exposure and HLA in healthy donors. The primer mix had 60 Vbeta and 13 Jbeta primers. Sequencing was performed with immunoSEQ multiplex PCR; in TCRdb, only in-frame clones are kept and a portion is missing. In the table there are around 74,000 clones, about 80% of which are singletons. Sequenced sample: PBMCs. The source is a man aged 25-40 years in good health and CMV-seronegative.

The chain couples TRBV18 to TRBJ2-5; maybe TRBD2 (5 bases). The V end lost 6 bases, the J end lost 7 bases, and 15 bases lay between the germline ends. The CDR3 contains 13 residues. CDR1 and CDR2 from the germline V gene are KGHSH and LQKENI. The CDR3: CASSDGQEATQYF. The DNA of the CDR3 is TGTGCCAGCTCCGATGGGCAGGAGGCGACCCAGTACTTC.

This clone was detected once. The chain joins TRBV28 to TRBJ1-5, with no clear D. The CDR3 extends over 14 amino acids. Trimming took 8 bases from V and 6 from J, leaving 17 bases between them. Germline values: CDR1 MDHEN, CDR2 SYDVKM. The CDR3 reads CASFNPGGPQPQHF. The CDR3 nucleotides read TGTGCCAGCTTCAATCCGGGAGGCCCTCAGCCCCAGCATTTT.

The sample holds a few counts of this clone. The rearrangement links TRBV7-9 to TRBJ2-2, with D uncertain. Per germline, CDR1 SEHNR and CDR2 FQNEAQ (reference sequence). The CDR3 is made up of 12 amino acids. Trimming took 1 base from V and 6 from J, leaving 3 bases between them. DNA of the CDR3: TGTGCCAGCAGCTTAGGGCCCGGGGAGCTGTTTTTT. Its protein product is CASSLGPGELFF. The whole variable domain, filled in from reference TRBV7-9 and TRBJ2-2, reads DTGVSQNPRHKITKRGQNVTFRCDPISEHNRLYWYRQTLGQGPEFLTYFQNEAQLEKSRLLSDRFSAERPKGSFSTLEIQRTEQGDSAMYLCASSLGPGELFFGEGSRLTVL.

Of note for this clone: One end of the junction does not line up with germline, which may come from a read error. This chain joins TRBV7-9 and TRBJ1-6; 9 bases are a match to TRBD1. Looked up from germline, CDR1 is SEHNR and CDR2 is FQNEAQ (reference sequence). The CDR3 totals 17 residues. CDR3 sequence: CSSSSLGSGDRASPLHF. For the CDR3, the DNA is TGTTCCAGCAGTAGCTTGGGGTCCGGGGACAGGGCTTCACCCCTCCACTTT.

This clone was counted only a few times. The chain carries TRBV4-2 and TRBJ1-1; 7 bases align to TRBD1. Germline trimming cut 4 bases from V and 3 bases from J; bases unmatched to any gene: 8. Germline assignment: CDR1 LGHNA and CDR2 YNFKEQ. The CDR3 runs to 15 residues. This CDR3 reads CASSLGTAKHTEAFF. For the CDR3, the DNA is TGTGCCAGCAGCCTAGGGACAGCCAAACACACTGAAGCTTTCTTT.

The chain is built from TRBV4-1 and TRBJ2-5; D is possibly TRBD2 (6 bases). TRBJ2-7 explains the end of the DNA better; the J call may be wrong. There are 14 residues in the CDR3. From germline, CDR1 is MGHRA and CDR2 YSYEKL. The CDR3 loop is CASSLGGSNAEQYF. Here the CDR3 DNA reads TGCGCCAGCAGCCTGGGGGGTTCTAACGCCGAGCAGTACTTC.

The chain uses TRBV14 and TRBJ1-4; possibly TRBD1 for D (5 bases). V was shortened by 4 bases and J by 8 bases, with 17 bases between the two germline ends. The CDR3 loop spans 15 amino acids. CDR1 is SGHDN and CDR2 is FVKESK in the germline V gene. DNA for the CDR3: TGTGCCAGCAGCCCCTGGCGGGGGGATGGCGAAAAACTGTTTTTT. The encoded protein is CASSPWRGDGEKLFF. Variable domain in full (rest from reference TRBV14 and TRBJ1-4): EAGVTQFPSHSVIEKGQTVTLRCDPISGHDNLYWYRRVMGKEIKFLLHFVKESKQDESGMPNNRFLAERTGGTYSTLKVQPAELEDSGVYFCASSPWRGDGEKLFFGSGTQLSVL.

The CDR3 protein is CASSSPLARSTDTQYF. The CDR3 region has the DNA TGTGCCAGCAGCTCCCCGCTAGCCCGATCCACAGATACGCAGTATTTT. The rearrangement joins TRBV7-9 to TRBJ2-3, with a weak D call TRBD2 (5 bases). This CDR3 is 16 amino acids long. Germline loops: CDR1 SEHNR, CDR2 FQNEAQ (reference sequence). Trimming pared 4 bases from V and 2 bases from J, leaving 16 bases between.

The chain combines TRBV5-6 with TRBJ1-4, with 10 bases aligning to TRBD1. The germline V gene has CDR1 SGHDT and CDR2 YYEEEE. This CDR3 spans 16 amino acids. The junction had 6 bases not matched to a gene; V was cut back by 2 bases and J by 5 bases. The DNA of the CDR3 is TGTGCCAGCAGCTTCGGGACAGGGGCAAAGAATGAAAAACTGTTTTTT. This sequence encodes CASSFGTGAKNEKLFF.

This clone was recorded a few times. In DNA form, the CDR3 reads TGCAGCTCAGGGGGGCATCCGGAGACCCAGTACTTC. Its translation: CSSGGHPETQYF. The chain couples TRBV29-1 to TRBJ2-5; the D gene is possibly TRBD1 (7 bases). Trimming took 8 bases from V and 5 from J, leaving 15 bases between them. In germline, CDR1 is SQVTM, CDR2 ANQGSEA. The CDR3 runs to 12 residues.

The rearrangement links TRBV27 to TRBJ1-2; 8 nucleotides match TRBD1. The CDR3 sequence is 14 residues long. The V and J ends lost 2 bases and 7 bases, in that order; junction bases with no gene match: 6. Germline V gene data show CDR1 as MNHEY and CDR2 as SMNVEV (reference sequence). CDR3 nucleotides: TGTGCCAGCAGTTTAGCTGGACAGGGACGTGGCTACACCTTC. This encodes CASSLAGQGRGYTF.